This T cell receptor beta chain was retrieved from a study of blood T cell repertoires in COVID-19. Each participant's cohort was designated according to participant-reported clinical history. Here immunoSEQ multiplex PCR was the method, and the copy in TCRdb shows in-frame clones only, minus some. The sample carries about 270,000 clones, 85% to 90% recorded once. Deletions cut 1 base from V and 3 bases from J, with 4 bases between. The CDR3 totals 12 residues. From germline, CDR1 is LGHNT and CDR2 FRNRAP. The rearrangement joins TRBV12-5 to TRBJ2-7; D call uncertain. The sequenced sample was PBMCs or T cells enriched from blood (not recorded which). The sequence was obtained from a woman in her late teens or twenties who had recovered from COVID-19. CDR3 sequence (DNA): TGTGCTAGTGGTTTGGCTAACTACGAGCAGTACTTC. Its translation: CASGLANYEQYF.